This T cell receptor beta chain was sequenced in a study of blood T cell repertoires in COVID-19. At the level of the study: Samples representing acute and convalescent COVID-19 were sourced from the United States, Italy and Spain.

Original processing methods: Reference gene primer amplification yielded estimated nucleated cell counts. Assay used: immunoSEQ multiplex PCR; TCRdb lists only in-frame clones, some missing. V and J calls and clone size are those listed in that table; D and trimming were worked out from the DNA. This table holds a few hundred thousand clones, roughly 80% found once. J was trimmed by 1 base and V by 2 bases; bases with no gene match: 14. The CDR3 consists of 19 residues. Germline assignment: CDR1 MNHEY and CDR2 SMNVEV (reference sequence). The V call is TRBV27, the J call TRBJ2-1, with 7 bases lining up with TRBD2. Sequenced: peripheral blood. The receptor's source is a man in his sixties who had recovered from COVID-19. As DNA, the CDR3 is TGTGCCAGCAGTTTAAGTCTTGGGCTAGCGGTAATATCCTACAATGAGCAGTTCTTC. Protein product: CASSLSLGLAVISYNEQFF.